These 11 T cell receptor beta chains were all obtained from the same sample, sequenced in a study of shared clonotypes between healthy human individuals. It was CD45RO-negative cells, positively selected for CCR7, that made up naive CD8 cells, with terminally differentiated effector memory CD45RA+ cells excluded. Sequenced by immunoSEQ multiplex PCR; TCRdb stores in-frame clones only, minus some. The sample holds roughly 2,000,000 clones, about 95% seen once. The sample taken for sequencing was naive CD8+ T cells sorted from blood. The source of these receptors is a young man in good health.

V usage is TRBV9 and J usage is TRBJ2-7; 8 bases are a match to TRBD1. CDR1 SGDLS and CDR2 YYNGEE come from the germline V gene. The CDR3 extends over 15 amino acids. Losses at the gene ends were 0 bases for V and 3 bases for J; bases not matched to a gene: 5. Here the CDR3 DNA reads TGTGCCAGCAGCGTAGGTGAACAGGGGGGCTACGAGCAGTACTTC. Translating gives CASSVGEQGGYEQYF.

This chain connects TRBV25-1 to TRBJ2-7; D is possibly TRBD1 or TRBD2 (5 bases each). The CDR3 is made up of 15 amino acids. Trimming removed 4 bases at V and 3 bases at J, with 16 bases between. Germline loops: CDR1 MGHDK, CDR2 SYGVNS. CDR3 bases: TGTGCCAGCAGTGGCGAGGGGATCAGATACTACGAGCAGTACTTC. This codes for CASSGEGIRYYEQYF.

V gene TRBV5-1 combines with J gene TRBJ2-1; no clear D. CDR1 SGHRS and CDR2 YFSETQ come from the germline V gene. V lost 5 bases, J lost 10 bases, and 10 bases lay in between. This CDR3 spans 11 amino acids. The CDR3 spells CASRGLVEQFF. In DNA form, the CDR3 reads TGCGCCAGCAGAGGTCTGGTGGAGCAGTTCTTC.

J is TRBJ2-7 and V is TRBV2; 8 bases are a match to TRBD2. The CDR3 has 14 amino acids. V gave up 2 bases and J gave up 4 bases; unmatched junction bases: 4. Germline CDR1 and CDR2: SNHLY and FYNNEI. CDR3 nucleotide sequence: TGTGCCAGCAGTGAACCGCCGGGAGGGTACGAGCAGTACTTC. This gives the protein CASSEPPGGYEQYF.

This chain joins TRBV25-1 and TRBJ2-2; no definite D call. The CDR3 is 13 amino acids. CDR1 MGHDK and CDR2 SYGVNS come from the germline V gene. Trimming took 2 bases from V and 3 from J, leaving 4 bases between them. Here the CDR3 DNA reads TGTGCCAGCAGTGAACTCGACACCGGGGAGCTGTTTTTT. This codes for CASSELDTGELFF. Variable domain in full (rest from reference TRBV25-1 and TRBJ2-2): EADIYQTPRYLVIGTGKKITLECSQTMGHDKMYWYQQDPGMELHLIHYSYGVNSTEKGDLSSESTVSRIRTEHFPLTLESARPSHTSQYLCASSELDTGELFFGEGSRLTVL.

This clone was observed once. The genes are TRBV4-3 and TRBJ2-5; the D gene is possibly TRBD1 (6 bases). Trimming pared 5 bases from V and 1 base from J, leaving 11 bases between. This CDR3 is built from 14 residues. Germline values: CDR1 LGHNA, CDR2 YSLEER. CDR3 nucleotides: TGCGCCAGCAGCGAAAGGACAGTCCAAGAGACCCAGTACTTC. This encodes CASSERTVQETQYF.

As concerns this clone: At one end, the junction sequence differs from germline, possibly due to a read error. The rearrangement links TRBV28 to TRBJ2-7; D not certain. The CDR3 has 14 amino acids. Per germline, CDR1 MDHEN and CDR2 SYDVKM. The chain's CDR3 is CASRGAGYPYEQYF. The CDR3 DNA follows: TGTGCTAGCAGAGGCGCAGGTTACCCCTACGAGCAGTACTTC.

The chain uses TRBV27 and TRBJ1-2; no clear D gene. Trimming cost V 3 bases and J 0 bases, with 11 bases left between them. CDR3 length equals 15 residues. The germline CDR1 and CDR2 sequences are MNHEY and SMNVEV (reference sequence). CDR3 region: CASSFLPLPNYGYTF. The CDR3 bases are TGTGCCAGCAGTTTCCTCCCACTCCCTAACTATGGCTACACCTTC.

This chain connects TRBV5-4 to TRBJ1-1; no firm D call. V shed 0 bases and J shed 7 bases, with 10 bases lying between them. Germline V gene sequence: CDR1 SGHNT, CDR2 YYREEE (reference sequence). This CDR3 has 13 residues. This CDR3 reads CASSLGSSGEAFF. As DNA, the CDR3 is TGTGCCAGCAGCTTGGGATCGTCGGGTGAAGCTTTCTTT. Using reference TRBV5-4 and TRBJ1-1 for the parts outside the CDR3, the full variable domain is ETGVTQSPTHLIKTRGQQVTLRCSSQSGHNTVSWYQQALGQGPQFIFQYYREEENGRGNFPPRFSGLQFPNYSSELNVNALELDDSALYLCASSLGSSGEAFFGQGTRLTVV.

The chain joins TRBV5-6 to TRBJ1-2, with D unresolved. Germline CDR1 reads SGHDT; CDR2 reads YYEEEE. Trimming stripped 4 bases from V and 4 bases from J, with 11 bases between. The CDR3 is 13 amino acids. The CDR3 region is CASSRSDTYGYTF. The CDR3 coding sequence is TGTGCCAGCAGCCGCTCCGATACCTATGGCTACACCTTC.

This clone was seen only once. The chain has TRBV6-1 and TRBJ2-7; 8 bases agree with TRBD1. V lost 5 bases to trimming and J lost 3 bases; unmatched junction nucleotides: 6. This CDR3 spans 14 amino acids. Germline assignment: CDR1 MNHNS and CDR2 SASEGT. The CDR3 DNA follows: TGTGCCAGCAGTTTAACCGGGACAGGCTACGAGCAGTACTTC. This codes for CASSLTGTGYEQYF.